The clone carrying this T cell receptor beta chain is labeled medium-sized based on frequency. Its matching antigen is unknown. TRB was amplified from roughly 270 ng of peripheral blood genomic DNA per sample. Multiplex touch-down PCR amplified TRB using TRB-A and TRB-B pools in one tube. TCRdb re-called the multiplex PCR reads and shows each CDR3 protein once, DNA omitted. Here the sample table reports some 2,000 distinct CDR3 sequences. The CDR3 has 12 amino acids. CDR1 and CDR2 from the germline V gene are MNHNY and SVGAGI (reference sequence). The data derive from a study of T cell clusters in autoimmune cytopenias. Points from the study as a whole: Physiological T cell clusters of healthy donors were apparently absent in primary autoimmune cytopenia patients. TRB repertoire shifts in secondary cytopenia and chronic lymphocytic leukemia mostly reflected lymphoma, not autoimmunity.

This sequence originates from a human donor with an autoimmune cytopenia or autoimmune hepatitis (not recorded which). Input material: peripheral blood. This chain connects TRBV6-6 to TRBJ1-1; TCRdb picks TRBD1, but there is no DNA to check that call. The CDR3 region is CASGQEGTEAFF.